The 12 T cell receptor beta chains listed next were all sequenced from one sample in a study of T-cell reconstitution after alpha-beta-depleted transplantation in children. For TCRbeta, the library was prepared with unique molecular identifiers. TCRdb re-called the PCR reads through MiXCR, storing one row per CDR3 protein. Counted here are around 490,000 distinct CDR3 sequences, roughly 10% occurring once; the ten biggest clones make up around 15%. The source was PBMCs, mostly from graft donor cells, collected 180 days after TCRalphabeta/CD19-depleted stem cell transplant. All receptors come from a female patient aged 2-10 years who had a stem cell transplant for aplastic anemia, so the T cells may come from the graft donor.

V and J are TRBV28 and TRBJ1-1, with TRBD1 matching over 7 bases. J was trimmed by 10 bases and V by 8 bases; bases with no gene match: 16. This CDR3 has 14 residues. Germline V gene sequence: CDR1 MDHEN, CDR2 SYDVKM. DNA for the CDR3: TGTGCCAGCGGGATCGGCGGGCAGGGGGGTAGAGCTTTCTTT. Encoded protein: CASGIGGQGGRAFF. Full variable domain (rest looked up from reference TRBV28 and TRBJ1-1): DVKVTQSSRYLVKRTGEKVFLECVQDMDHENMFWYRQDPGLGLRLIYFSYDVKMKEKGDIPEGYSVSREKKERFSLILESASTNQTSMYLCASGIGGQGGRAFFGQGTRLTVV.

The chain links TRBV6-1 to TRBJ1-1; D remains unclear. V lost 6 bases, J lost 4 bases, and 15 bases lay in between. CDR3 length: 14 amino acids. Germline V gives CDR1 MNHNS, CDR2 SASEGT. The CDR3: CASSRELAGTEAFF. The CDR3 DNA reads TGTGCCAGCAGCCGGGAACTAGCGGGCACTGAAGCTTTCTTT.

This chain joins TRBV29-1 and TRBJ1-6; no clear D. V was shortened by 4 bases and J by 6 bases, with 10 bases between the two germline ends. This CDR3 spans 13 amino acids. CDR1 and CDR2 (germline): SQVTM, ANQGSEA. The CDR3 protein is CSVGVSLNSPLHF. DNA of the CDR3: TGCAGCGTTGGGGTCAGCCTTAATTCACCCCTCCACTTT.

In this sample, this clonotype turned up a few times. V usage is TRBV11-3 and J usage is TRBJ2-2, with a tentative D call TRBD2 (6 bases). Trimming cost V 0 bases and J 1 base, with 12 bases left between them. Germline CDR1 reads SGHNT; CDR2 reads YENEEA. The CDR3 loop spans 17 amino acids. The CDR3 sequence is CASSLESKRVNTGELFF. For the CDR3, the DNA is TGTGCCAGCAGCTTAGAGTCTAAGCGGGTGAACACCGGGGAGCTGTTTTTT.

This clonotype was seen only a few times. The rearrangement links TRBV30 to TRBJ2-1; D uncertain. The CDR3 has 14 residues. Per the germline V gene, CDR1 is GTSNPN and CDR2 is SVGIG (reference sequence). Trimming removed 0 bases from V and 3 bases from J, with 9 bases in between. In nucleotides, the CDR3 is TGTGCCTGGAGTGTCCTCAGCGACTACAATGAGCAGTTCTTC. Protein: CAWSVLSDYNEQFF. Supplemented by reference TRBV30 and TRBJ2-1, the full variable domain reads SQTIHQWPATLVQPVGSPLSLECTVEGTSNPNLYWYRQAAGRGLQLLFYSVGIGQISSEVPQNLSASRPQDRQFILSSKKLLLSDSGFYLCAWSVLSDYNEQFFGPGTRLTVL.

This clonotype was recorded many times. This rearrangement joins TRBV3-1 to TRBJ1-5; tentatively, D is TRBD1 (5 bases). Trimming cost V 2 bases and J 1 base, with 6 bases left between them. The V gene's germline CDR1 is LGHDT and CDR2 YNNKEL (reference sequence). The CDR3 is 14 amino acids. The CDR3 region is CASSQRGSNQPQHF. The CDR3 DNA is TGTGCCAGCAGCCAAAGGGGAAGCAATCAGCCCCAGCATTTT.

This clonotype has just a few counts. Here the CDR3 DNA reads TGTGCCACCAGCAGAGATTCTCGGACCGGAGGCTACGAGCAGTACGTC. It is translated as CATSRDSRTGGYEQYV. The chain employs TRBV15 and TRBJ2-7; maybe TRBD2 (5 bases). CDR3 length: 16 amino acids. From germline, CDR1 is LNHNV and CDR2 YYDKDF (reference sequence). The V end was cut by 0 bases, the J end by 3 bases, with 15 bases between.

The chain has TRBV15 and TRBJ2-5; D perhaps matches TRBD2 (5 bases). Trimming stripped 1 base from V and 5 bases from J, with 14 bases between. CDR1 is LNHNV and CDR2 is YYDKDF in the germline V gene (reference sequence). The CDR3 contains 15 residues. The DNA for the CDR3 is TGTGCCACCAGCAGAGGAAGAGCGGTTAGGGAGACCCAGTACTTC. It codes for CATSRGRAVRETQYF. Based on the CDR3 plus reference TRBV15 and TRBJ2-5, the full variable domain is DAMVIQNPRYQVTQFGKPVTLSCSQTLNHNVMYWYQQKSSQAPKLLFHYYDKDFNNEADTPDNFQSRRPNTSFCFLDIRSPGLGDTAMYLCATSRGRAVRETQYFGPGTRLLVL.

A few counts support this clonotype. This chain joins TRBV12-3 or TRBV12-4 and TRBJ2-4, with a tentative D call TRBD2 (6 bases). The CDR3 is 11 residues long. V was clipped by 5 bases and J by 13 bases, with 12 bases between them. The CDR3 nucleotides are TGTGCCAGCAGTATACGACTAGTCCAGTACTTC. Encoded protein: CASSIRLVQYF.

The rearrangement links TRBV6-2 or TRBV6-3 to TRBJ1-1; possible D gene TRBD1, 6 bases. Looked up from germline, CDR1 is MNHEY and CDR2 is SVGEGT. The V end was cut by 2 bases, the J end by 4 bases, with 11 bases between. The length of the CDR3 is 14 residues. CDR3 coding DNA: TGTGCCAGCAGTTACGGGTGGACAGCCACTGAAGCTTTCTTT. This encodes CASSYGWTATEAFF.

The CDR3 nucleotides are TGTGCCAGCAGCCAAGTTACCGGGCAGAACTCCTACGAGCAGTACTTC. Its protein product is CASSQVTGQNSYEQYF. The genes are TRBV3-1 and TRBJ2-7, with no clear D. The V and J ends lost 1 base and 0 bases respectively, with 13 bases between them. The germline V gene encodes CDR1 LGHDT and CDR2 YNNKEL (reference sequence). The CDR3 runs 16 residues.

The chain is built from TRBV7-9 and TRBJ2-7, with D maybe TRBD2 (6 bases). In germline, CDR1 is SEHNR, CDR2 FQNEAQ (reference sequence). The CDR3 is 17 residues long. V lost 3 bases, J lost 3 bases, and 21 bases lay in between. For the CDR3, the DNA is TGTGCCAGCAGCTTCTTTGTGGGGGGTGGAAATCACTACGAGCAGTACGTC. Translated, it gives CASSFFVGGGNHYEQYV.